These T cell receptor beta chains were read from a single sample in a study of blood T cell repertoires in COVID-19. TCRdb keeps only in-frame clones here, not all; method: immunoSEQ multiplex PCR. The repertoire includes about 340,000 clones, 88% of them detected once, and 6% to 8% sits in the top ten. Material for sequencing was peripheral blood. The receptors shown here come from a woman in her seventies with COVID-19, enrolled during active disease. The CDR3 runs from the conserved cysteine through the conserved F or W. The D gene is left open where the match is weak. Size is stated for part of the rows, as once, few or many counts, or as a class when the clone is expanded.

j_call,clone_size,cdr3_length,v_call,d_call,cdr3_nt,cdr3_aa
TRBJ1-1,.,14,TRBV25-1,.,TGTGCCAGCAGTGAATTCGGGGGTTATGCTGAAGCTTTCTTT,CASSEFGGYAEAFF
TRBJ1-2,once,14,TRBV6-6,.,TGTGCCAGCAGGATGAACAGGGTCCACTATGGCTACACCTTC,CASRMNRVHYGYTF
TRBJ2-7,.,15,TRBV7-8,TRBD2,TGTGCCAGCAGCTCGGTGGGGGGGGGACCCTACGAGCAGTACTTC,CASSSVGGGPYEQYF
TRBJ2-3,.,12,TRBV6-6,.,TGTGCCAGCAGTTCCCCGGGATTTACGCAGTATTTT,CASSSPGFTQYF
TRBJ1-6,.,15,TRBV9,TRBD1,TGTGCCAGCAGCTCACAGGGGGCGCAAAATTCACCCCTCCACTTT,CASSSQGAQNSPLHF
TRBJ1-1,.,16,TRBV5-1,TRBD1,TGCGCCAGCAGCTTGGCGGGGACAGACATGAACACTGAAGCTTTCTTT,CASSLAGTDMNTEAFF
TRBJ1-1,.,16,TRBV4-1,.,TGCGCCAGCTCCACGTATCGCGGGGCGGTGAACACTGAAGCTTTCTTT,CASSTYRGAVNTEAFF
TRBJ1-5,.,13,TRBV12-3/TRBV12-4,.,TGTGCCAGCAGTATTAGGGAGGATCAGCCCCAGCATTTT,CASSIREDQPQHF
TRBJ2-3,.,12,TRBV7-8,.,TGTGCCAGCAGCTTAGGGGGCCATACGCAGTATTTT,CASSLGGHTQYF
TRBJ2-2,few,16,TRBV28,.,TGTGCCAGCGGTTTATTCCAGGGGGGGAACACCGGGGAGCTGTTTTTT,CASGLFQGGNTGELFF
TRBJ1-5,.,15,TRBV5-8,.,TGTGCCAGCAGCTCCTGGTCGGGGGGTGATCAGCCCCAGCATTTT,CASSSWSGGDQPQHF
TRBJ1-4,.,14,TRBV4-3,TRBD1,TGCGCCAGCAGCCCCCGACAGGGGAGGGAAAAACTGTTTTTT,CASSPRQGREKLFF
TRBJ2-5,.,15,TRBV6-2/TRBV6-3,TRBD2,TGTGCCAGCAGTCTAAGCGGGGGGCCTCAAGAGACCCAGTACTTC,CASSLSGGPQETQYF
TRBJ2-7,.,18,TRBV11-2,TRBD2,TGTGCCAGCAGCTTAGTCGGGGAGAGAGAGCGGGGCTCCTACGAGCAGTACTTC,CASSLVGERERGSYEQYF
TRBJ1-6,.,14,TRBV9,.,TGTGCCAGCAGCTTTGGACAGCCAAATTCACCCCTCCACTTT,CASSFGQPNSPLHF
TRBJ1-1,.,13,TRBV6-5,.,TGTGCCAGCAGTTACTCGGCAAACACTGAAGCTTTCTTT,CASSYSANTEAFF
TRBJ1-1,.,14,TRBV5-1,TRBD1,TGCGCCAGCAGCTCGAACCAGGGGGAGACTGAAGCTTTCTTT,CASSSNQGETEAFF
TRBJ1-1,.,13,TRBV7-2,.,TGTGCCAGCAGCTTAGACAGAAACACTGAAGCTTTCTTT,CASSLDRNTEAFF
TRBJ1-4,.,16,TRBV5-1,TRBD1,TGCGCCAGCAGCGTGGGACAGGGGGCGCTAGATGAAAAACTGTTTTTT,CASSVGQGALDEKLFF
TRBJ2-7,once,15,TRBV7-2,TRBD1,TGTGCCAGCAGCTTAGCGAAGGGACAGGGCTACGAGCAGTACTTC,CASSLAKGQGYEQYF
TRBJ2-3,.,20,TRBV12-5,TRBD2,TGTGCTAGTGGTTCTCTCATTTCTCCTACTAGCGCCCGGCCCCCTCCGCCGCAGTATTTT,CASGSLISPTSARPPPPQYF
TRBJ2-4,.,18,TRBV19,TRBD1,TGTGCCAGTAGTCCCGGGACAGGGACGTTCCTAGCCAAAAACATTCAGTACTTC,CASSPGTGTFLAKNIQYF
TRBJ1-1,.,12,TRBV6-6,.,TGTGCCAGCAGTTACTCTCAGGGTTTGGCTTTCTTT,CASSYSQGLAFF
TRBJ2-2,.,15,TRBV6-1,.,TGTGCCAGCAGTGAAGACAGGGTTTTGGGCGGGGAGCTGTTTTTT,CASSEDRVLGGELFF
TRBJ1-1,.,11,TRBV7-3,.,TGTGCCAGCAGCTCCGCAGGGGAAGCTTTCTTT,CASSSAGEAFF
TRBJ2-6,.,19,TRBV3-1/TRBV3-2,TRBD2,TGTGCCAGCAGCCCGGGACTAGCGGGGGGAGTCTCTGGGGCCAACGTCCTGACTTTC,CASSPGLAGGVSGANVLTF
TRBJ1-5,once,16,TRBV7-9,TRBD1,TGTGCCAGCAGCTTCGACAGGGAATCTAGCAATCAGCCCCAGCATTTT,CASSFDRESSNQPQHF
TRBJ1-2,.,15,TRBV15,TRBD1,TGTGCCACCAGCCCGACCCCGGGACAGGGGCTCGGCTACACCTTC,CATSPTPGQGLGYTF
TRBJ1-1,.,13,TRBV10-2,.,TGCGCCAGCAGTGAGAAAGGCGGGGCTGAAGCTTTCTTT,CASSEKGGAEAFF
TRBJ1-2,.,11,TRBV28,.,TGTGCCAGCAGGGTCTATTATGGCTACACCTTC,CASRVYYGYTF
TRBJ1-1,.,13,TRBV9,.,TGTGCCAGCAGCTTTACAGGTAGCACTGAAGCTTTCTTT,CASSFTGSTEAFF
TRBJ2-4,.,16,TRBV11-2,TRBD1,TGTGCCAGCAGCTTAGGCAGGGGGCTTGTAAACGGTATTCAGTACTTC,CASSLGRGLVNGIQYF
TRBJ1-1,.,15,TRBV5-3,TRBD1,TGTGCCAGAAGCTTGGAGGGGGCTATTGACACTGAAGCTTTCTTT,CARSLEGAIDTEAFF
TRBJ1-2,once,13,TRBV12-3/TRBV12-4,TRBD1,TGTGCCAGCAGCCCGGACAGGGGGGATGGCTACACCTTC,CASSPDRGDGYTF
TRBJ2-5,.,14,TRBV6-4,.,TGTGCCAGCAGTGTGTACAGGGGGGGAGAGACCCAGTACTTC,CASSVYRGGETQYF
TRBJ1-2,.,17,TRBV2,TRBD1,TGTGCCAGCAGCCGCGACTATGAAATTGACAGGGTTTCTGGCTACACCTTC,CASSRDYEIDRVSGYTF
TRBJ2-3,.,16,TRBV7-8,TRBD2,TGTGCCAGCAGCGGGGGGACTAGCGCCTACACAGATACGCAGTATTTT,CASSGGTSAYTDTQYF
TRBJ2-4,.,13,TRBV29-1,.,TGCAGCGCCCTGGCGGGGGCCAAAAACATTCAGTACTTC,CSALAGAKNIQYF
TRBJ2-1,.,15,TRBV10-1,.,TGCGCCAGCAGTGTTCGCAGGGCTTCCTACAATGAGCAGTTCTTC,CASSVRRASYNEQFF
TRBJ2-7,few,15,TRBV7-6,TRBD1,TGTGCCAGCAGCTTAGTAGAGGGACAGGGGTACGAGCAGTACTTC,CASSLVEGQGYEQYF
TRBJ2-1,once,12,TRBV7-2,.,TGTGCCAGCAGCTTAGGGCTCACTGAGCAGTTCTTC,CASSLGLTEQFF
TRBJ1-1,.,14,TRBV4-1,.,TGCGCCAGCAGCCAGGGAGGACAGAACACTGAAGCTTTCTTT,CASSQGGQNTEAFF
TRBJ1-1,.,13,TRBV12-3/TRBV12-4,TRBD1,TGTGCCAACCGGGGACAGGGAGACACTGAAGCTTTCTTT,CANRGQGDTEAFF
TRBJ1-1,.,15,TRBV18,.,TGTGCCAGCTCACTGGCCCCCGGGAGAGACACTGAAGCTTTCTTT,CASSLAPGRDTEAFF
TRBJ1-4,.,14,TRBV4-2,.,TGTGCCAGCAGCCAAGACAGTACTAATGAAAAACTGTTTTTT,CASSQDSTNEKLFF
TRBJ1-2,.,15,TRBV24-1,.,TGTGCCACCAGTGATCCTCGGGGAACTAACTATGGCTACACCTTC,CATSDPRGTNYGYTF
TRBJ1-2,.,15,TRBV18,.,TGTGCCAGCTCACCTTTCCGGAGTTCTAACTATGGCTACACCTTC,CASSPFRSSNYGYTF
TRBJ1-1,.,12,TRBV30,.,TGTGCCTGGAACCACCCCCTGTACGGAGCTTTCTTT,CAWNHPLYGAFF
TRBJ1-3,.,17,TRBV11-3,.,TGTGCCAGCAGCACACGCCCATCGTGGAGCTCTGGAAACACCATATATTTT,CASSTRPSWSSGNTIYF
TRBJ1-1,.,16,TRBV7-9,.,TGTGCCAGCAGCCATGGACTCACTCGAACGTACACTGAAGCTTTCTTT,CASSHGLTRTYTEAFF
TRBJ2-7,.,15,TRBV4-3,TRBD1,TGCGCCAGCAGCCTGGCCTGGACAGGGACGGGCGAGCAGTACTTC,CASSLAWTGTGEQYF
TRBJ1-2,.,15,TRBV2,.,TGTGCCAGCAGTGAAGGTTCAATATACTTCTATGGCTACACCTTC,CASSEGSIYFYGYTF
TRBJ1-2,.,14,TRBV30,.,TGTGCCTGGAGTTCACACGGGACAATCCATGGCTACACCTTC,CAWSSHGTIHGYTF
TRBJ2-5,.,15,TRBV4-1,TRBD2,TGCGCCAGCAGCCGCGTCGGGGGGGCTCAAGAGACCCAGTACTTC,CASSRVGGAQETQYF